This TCR beta chain came from a study of response to subunit inactivated influenza vaccine. Study findings and constraints: It was the authors' suggestion that each seasonal influenza vaccination recruits few new T cells.

This CDR3 is built from 15 residues. The V gene lost 5 bases and the J gene lost 5 bases, with 18 bases spanning the gap. Points on this clonotype: Its target is not known.

TCRdb reprocessed the RT-PCR reads via MiXCR and lists one record per CDR3 protein. The table lists over 400,000 distinct CDR3 sequences, 9.5% to 12% of them singletons. This specimen consisted of PBMCs from blood, obtained about 6 weeks after vaccination. This TCR was sampled from a man in his fifties or sixties who received an inactivated influenza vaccine. The V and J genes are TRBV12-3 or TRBV12-4 and TRBJ2-5; the D gene is possibly TRBD1 (5 bases). CDR3 sequence: CASSPRQYVGETQYF. Written as DNA, the CDR3 is TGTGCCAGCAGTCCTCGACAGTATGTAGGGGAGACCCAGTACTTC.